One sample yielded the 16 T cell receptor beta chains listed below, sequenced in a study of T cell responses to AZD1222 COVID-19 vaccine. The repertoire was sequenced with immunoSEQ multiplex PCR; TCRdb's copy has only in-frame clones and lacks some. The sample has around 100,000 clones; 92% are singletons. The sequencing here drew on peripheral blood, taken on day 0 of AZD1222 vaccination. These receptors originate from an adult in good health.

This chain links TRBV3-1 (or the pseudogene TRBV3-2) with TRBJ1-2; D may be TRBD1 (6 bases). Trimming cost V 1 base and J 8 bases, with 11 bases left between them. The CDR3 consists of 13 residues. The germline CDR1 and CDR2 sequences are LGHDT and YNNKEL (reference sequence). CDR3 region: CASSQGRGRGYTF. CDR3 bases: TGTGCCAGCAGCCAAGGCAGGGGCCGGGGCTACACCTTC.

The V call is TRBV7-9, the J call TRBJ1-5; D gene uncertain. V was shortened by 0 bases and J by 4 bases, with 10 bases between the two germline ends. The CDR3 extends over 15 amino acids. CDR1 is SEHNR, CDR2 FQNEAQ, per germline (reference sequence). The CDR3 DNA sequence: TGTGCCAGCAGCTTAGCGGGTTTAGCTAATCAGCCCCAGCATTTT. Protein sequence: CASSLAGLANQPQHF.

This sequence joins TRBV12-5 and TRBJ2-2; D is unclear. Between the trimmed V and J ends, which lost 6 bases and 5 bases, there was a span of 16 bases. This CDR3 has 15 amino acids. Per the germline V gene, CDR1 is LGHNT and CDR2 is FRNRAP. CDR3 nucleotide sequence: TGTGCTAGTGGCCCCCAATGGGTCCAGACCGGGGAGCTGTTTTTT. Its translation: CASGPQWVQTGELFF.

This rearrangement joins TRBV4-2 to TRBJ1-2; 10 bases are shared with TRBD1. Germline loops: CDR1 LGHNA, CDR2 YNFKEQ. V lost 0 bases to trimming and J lost 0 bases; unmatched junction nucleotides: 1. This CDR3 region has 16 residues. This CDR3 reads CASSQDGTGANYGYTF. The CDR3 region has the DNA TGTGCCAGCAGCCAAGATGGGACAGGGGCTAACTATGGCTACACCTTC.

The count of this clone is one. The chain employs TRBV4-2 and TRBJ1-1; TRBD1 aligns across 7 bases. The CDR3 totals 15 residues. Trimming at V came to 4 bases and at J to 5 bases, leaving 10 bases not matched to a gene. Germline CDR1 reads LGHNA; CDR2 reads YNFKEQ. The CDR3: CASSRSGGSGTEAFF. CDR3 nucleotides: TGTGCCAGCAGCCGATCAGGGGGTTCGGGGACTGAAGCTTTCTTT.

The CDR3 DNA reads TGCAGTGCTGGGGCGCAGGCCGTGCTTTTCTTT. Protein product: CSAGAQAVLFF. The rearrangement links TRBV20-1 to TRBJ1-1; weak D call: TRBD1 (5 bases). V lost 5 bases to trimming and J lost 13 bases, with 17 bases between them. Germline V lookup: CDR1 DFQATT, CDR2 SNEGSKA (reference sequence). The CDR3 is 11 amino acids.

This chain joins TRBV29-1 and TRBJ2-5; no reliable D call. The ends were cut back, 4 bases at V and 4 bases at J, with 10 bases in the middle. CDR3 length equals 12 residues. The V gene's germline CDR1 is SQVTM and CDR2 ANQGSEA. The CDR3 DNA is TGCAGCGTTGCGGGCCTCCGAGAGACCCAGTACTTC. Encoded protein: CSVAGLRETQYF.

The chain carries TRBV29-1 and TRBJ2-1; possibly TRBD2 for D (5 bases). The ends were cut back, 5 bases at V and 6 bases at J, with 8 bases in the middle. CDR1 SQVTM and CDR2 ANQGSEA come from the germline V gene. This CDR3 spans 11 amino acids. The CDR3 loop reads CSVLASNEQFF. The DNA for the CDR3 is TGCAGCGTTCTAGCCAGCAATGAGCAGTTCTTC.

This chain joins TRBV28 and TRBJ2-5; D unresolved. Deletions cut 4 bases from V and 5 bases from J, with 5 bases between. CDR1 is MDHEN and CDR2 is SYDVKM in the germline V gene. The CDR3 has 11 amino acids. CDR3 bases: TGTGCCAGCAGTTCTCACGAGACCCAGTACTTC. As protein: CASSSHETQYF.

V usage is TRBV7-2 and J usage is TRBJ2-6; 9 nucleotides agree with TRBD1. V was pared by 1 base and J by 0 bases, with 4 bases of the junction left unmatched. From germline, CDR1 is SGHTA and CDR2 FQGNSA. This CDR3 region has 18 residues. In DNA form, the CDR3 reads TGTGCCAGCAGCTTAGAACAGGGGGCATCCTCTGGGGCCAACGTCCTGACTTTC. Protein: CASSLEQGASSGANVLTF.

The rearrangement joins TRBV7-2 to TRBJ1-1, with 8 bases that match TRBD1. The CDR3 runs to 16 residues. The trim removed 3 bases at V and 5 bases at J, leaving 11 bases unmatched. Germline V gene data show CDR1 as SGHTA and CDR2 as FQGNSA. CDR3 DNA: TGTGCCAGCAGCTTCCAGGGGGCGCGGGGTCGGACTGAAGCTTTCTTT. Its translation is CASSFQGARGRTEAFF.

J is TRBJ2-7 and V is TRBV7-3, with TRBD2 matching 8 bases. The CDR3 length is 15 residues. With V trimmed by 2 bases and J by 3 bases, 6 bases remained unmatched. CDR1 is SGHTA, CDR2 FQGTGA, per germline. Here the CDR3 DNA reads TGTGCCAGCAGCTTACTCCCGGGAGGGGGCTACGAGCAGTACTTC. Its protein product is CASSLLPGGGYEQYF.

The chain uses TRBV5-1 and TRBJ2-3; tentative D call: TRBD1 (5 bases). Trimming removed 4 bases at V and 3 bases at J, with 9 bases between. The CDR3 spans 13 residues. In germline, CDR1 is SGHRS, CDR2 YFSETQ. CDR3 protein: CASSRGDTDTQYF. CDR3 coding DNA: TGCGCCAGCAGCAGGGGCGATACAGATACGCAGTATTTT.

This clone was recorded a few times. This chain uses TRBV28 with TRBJ2-7; weak D call: TRBD1 (6 bases). V was cut by 6 bases and J by 3 bases, with 27 bases left in between. The V gene's germline CDR1 is MDHEN and CDR2 SYDVKM. The CDR3 is 18 amino acids. The DNA of the CDR3 is TGTGCCAGCAGGATGCCCCCCTCAGGGGTCGGCACTCACTACGAGCAGTACTTC. Amino acids: CASRMPPSGVGTHYEQYF.

The gene calls are TRBV30 and TRBJ1-5; D unresolved. V shed 1 base and J shed 4 bases, with 5 bases lying between them. The germline CDR1 and CDR2 sequences are GTSNPN and SVGIG (reference sequence). The CDR3 has 12 amino acids. CDR3 DNA sequence: TGTGCCTGGAGTGGGGGTAATCAGCCCCAGCATTTT. Translated: CAWSGGNQPQHF.

The chain employs TRBV4-3 and TRBJ2-1, with D perhaps matching TRBD2 (7 bases). The CDR3 length is 18 residues. Germline V gene data show CDR1 as LGHNA and CDR2 as YSLEER. V lost 0 bases and J lost 0, with 15 bases in between. The CDR3 bases are TGCGCCAGCAGCCAAGACCCCGGGGGCGGGAGCTCCTACAATGAGCAGTTCTTC. Protein sequence: CASSQDPGGGSSYNEQFF.